This T cell receptor beta chain was obtained from a study of blood T cell repertoires in COVID-19. Across the study: Sources were T cells, B-cell-depleted T cells, or PBMCs; the material itself was cDNA or gDNA.

Authors' methods: Reference gene primer amplification gave nucleated cell count estimates. Measured with immunoSEQ multiplex PCR; TCRdb has only the in-frame clones, and not every one. D and trimming were read from the DNA, whereas the V and J calls and clone size are those reported in that table. The profile shows 240,000 or so clones, approximately 86% of them singletons. The CDR3 spans 15 residues. Germline lookup yields CDR1 LGHNA and CDR2 YNFKEQ. V was cut by 2 bases and J by 3 bases, with 12 bases left in between. Those who participated ranged in age from roughly 18 to 89 years and resided in under 25 US areas.

The clonotype was recovered from a woman in her thirties or forties with acute COVID-19. The J gene is TRBJ2-3, the V gene TRBV4-2; a possible D gene is TRBD1 (5 bases). Specimen: PBMCs or T cells enriched from blood (not recorded which). The chain's CDR3 is CASSQLTRVTDTQYF. The CDR3 region has the DNA TGTGCCAGCAGCCAATTAACCAGGGTGACAGATACGCAGTATTTT.